Below, one T cell receptor (beta chain) is given with its context. This CDR3 is also generated by other DNA sequences in the sample. The sample is drawn from a study of control samples from healthy donors and cancer patients. Trimming cost V 4 bases and J 5 bases, with 5 bases left between them. This CDR3 is 11 amino acids long. CDR1 and CDR2 (germline): ENHRY, SYGVKD. Libraries were prepared by immunoSEQ multiplex PCR; TCRdb keeps only in-frame clonotypes and omits some of them. The sample holds some 170,000 clones, 96% seen once. The chain joins TRBV10-3 to TRBJ2-5, with D tentatively TRBD1 or TRBD2 (5 bases each). Source material: blood. The receptor comes from a woman younger than 45 in good health. This CDR3 is CAISGGETQYF. The CDR3 nucleotides are TGTGCCATCAGTGGGGGGGAGACCCAGTACTTC.